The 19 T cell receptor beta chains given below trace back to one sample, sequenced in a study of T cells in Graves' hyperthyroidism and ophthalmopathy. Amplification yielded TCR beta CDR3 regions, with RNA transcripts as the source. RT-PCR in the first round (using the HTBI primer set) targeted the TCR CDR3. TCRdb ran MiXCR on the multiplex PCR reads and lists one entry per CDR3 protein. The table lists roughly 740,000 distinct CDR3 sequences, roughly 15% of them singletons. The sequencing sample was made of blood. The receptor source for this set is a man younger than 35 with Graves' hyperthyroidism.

CDR3 DNA: TGTGCCAGCAGTGAGACTATTCGGTGGGACACTGAAGCTTTCTTT. Its translation is CASSETIRWDTEAFF. The rearrangement links TRBV6-1 to TRBJ1-1; D is unresolved. CDR1 and CDR2 (germline): MNHNS, SASEGT. The CDR3 sequence is 15 residues long. The germline V and J ends were trimmed by 3 bases and 3 bases, with 14 bases remaining between them.

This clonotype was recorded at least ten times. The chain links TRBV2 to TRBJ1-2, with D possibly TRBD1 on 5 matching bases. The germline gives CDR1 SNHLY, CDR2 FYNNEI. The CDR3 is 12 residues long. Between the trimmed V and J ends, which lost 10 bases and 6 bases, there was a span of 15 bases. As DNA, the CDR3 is TGTGCCACCACTCCAGGGATCGATGGCTACACCTTC. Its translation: CATTPGIDGYTF.

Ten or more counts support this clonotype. CDR3 sequence: CAISETRASPTYEQYF. The CDR3 nucleotides are TGTGCCATCAGTGAGACCCGGGCTAGCCCAACCTACGAGCAGTACTTC. The chain recombines TRBV10-3 with TRBJ2-7; tentatively, D is TRBD2 (5 bases). Looked up from germline, CDR1 is ENHRY and CDR2 is SYGVKD. There are 16 residues in the CDR3. The V gene lost 2 bases and the J gene lost 2 bases, with 16 bases spanning the gap.

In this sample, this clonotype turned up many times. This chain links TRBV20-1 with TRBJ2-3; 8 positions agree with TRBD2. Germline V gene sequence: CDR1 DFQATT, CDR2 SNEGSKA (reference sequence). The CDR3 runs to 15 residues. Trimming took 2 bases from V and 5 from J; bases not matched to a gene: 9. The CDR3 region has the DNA TGCAGTGCTAGATCGGCGGGAGGCCCGGGAGATACGCAGTATTTT. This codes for CSARSAGGPGDTQYF.

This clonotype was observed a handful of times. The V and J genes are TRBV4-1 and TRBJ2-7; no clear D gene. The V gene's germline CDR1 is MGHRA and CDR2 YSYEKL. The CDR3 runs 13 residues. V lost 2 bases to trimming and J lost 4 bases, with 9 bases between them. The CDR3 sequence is CASSQKSPYEQYF. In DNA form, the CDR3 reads TGCGCCAGCAGCCAAAAGTCCCCATACGAGCAGTACTTC.

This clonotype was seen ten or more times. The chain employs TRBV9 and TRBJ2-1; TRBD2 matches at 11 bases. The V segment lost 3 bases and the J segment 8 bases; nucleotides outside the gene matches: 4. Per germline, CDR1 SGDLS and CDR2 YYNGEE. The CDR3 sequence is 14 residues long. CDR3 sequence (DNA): TGTGCCAGCAGCGCTAGCGGGAGGCCCCATGAGCAGTTCTTC. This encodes CASSASGRPHEQFF.

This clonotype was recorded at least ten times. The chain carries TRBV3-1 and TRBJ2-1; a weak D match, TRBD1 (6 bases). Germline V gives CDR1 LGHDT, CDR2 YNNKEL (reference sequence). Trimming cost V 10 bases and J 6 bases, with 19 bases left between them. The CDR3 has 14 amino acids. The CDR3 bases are TGTGCCACCGAATCGGGTCTAGGGGGCAATGAGCAGTTCTTC. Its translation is CATESGLGGNEQFF.

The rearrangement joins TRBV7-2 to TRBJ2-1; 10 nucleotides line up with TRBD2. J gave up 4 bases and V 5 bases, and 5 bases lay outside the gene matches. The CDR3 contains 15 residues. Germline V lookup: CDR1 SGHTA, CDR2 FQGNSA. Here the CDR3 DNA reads TGTGCCAGCAGCACATTGGGACTAGCGTACAATGAGCAGTTCTTC. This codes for CASSTLGLAYNEQFF.

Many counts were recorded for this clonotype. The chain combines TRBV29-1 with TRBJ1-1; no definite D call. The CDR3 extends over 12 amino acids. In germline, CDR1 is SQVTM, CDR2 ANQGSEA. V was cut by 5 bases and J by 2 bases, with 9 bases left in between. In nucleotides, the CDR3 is TGCAGCGTTACCGACGGAAACACTGAAGCTTTCTTT. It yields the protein CSVTDGNTEAFF.

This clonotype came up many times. The CDR3 region is CASKLRWNEKLFF. In nucleotides, the CDR3 is TGTGCCTCGAAGTTGCGTTGGAATGAAAAACTGTTTTTT. The chain carries TRBV30 and TRBJ1-4; D not resolved. The CDR3 extends over 13 amino acids. Germline values: CDR1 GTSNPN, CDR2 SVGIG (reference sequence). The germline V and J ends were trimmed by 7 bases and 5 bases, with 14 bases remaining between them.

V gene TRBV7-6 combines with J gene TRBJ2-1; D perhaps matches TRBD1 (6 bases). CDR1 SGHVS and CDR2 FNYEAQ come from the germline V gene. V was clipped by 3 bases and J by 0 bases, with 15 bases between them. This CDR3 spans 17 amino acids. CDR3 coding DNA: TGTGCCAGCAGCTTGTTTCCAGGGGTTGGCTCCTACAATGAGCAGTTCTTC. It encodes CASSLFPGVGSYNEQFF.

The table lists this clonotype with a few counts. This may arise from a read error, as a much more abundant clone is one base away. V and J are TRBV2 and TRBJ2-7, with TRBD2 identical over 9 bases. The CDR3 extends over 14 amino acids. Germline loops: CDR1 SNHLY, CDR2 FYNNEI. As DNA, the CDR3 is TGTGCCAGCAGTGATCTAGCGGGGTTCTACGGGCAGTACTTC. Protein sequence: CASSDLAGFYGQYF.

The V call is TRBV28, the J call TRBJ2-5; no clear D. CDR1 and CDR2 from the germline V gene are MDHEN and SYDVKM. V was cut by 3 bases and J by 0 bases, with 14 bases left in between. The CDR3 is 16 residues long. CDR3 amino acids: CASSFRNYHNQETQYF. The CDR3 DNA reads TGTGCCAGCAGTTTTCGGAACTACCATAACCAAGAGACCCAGTACTTC.

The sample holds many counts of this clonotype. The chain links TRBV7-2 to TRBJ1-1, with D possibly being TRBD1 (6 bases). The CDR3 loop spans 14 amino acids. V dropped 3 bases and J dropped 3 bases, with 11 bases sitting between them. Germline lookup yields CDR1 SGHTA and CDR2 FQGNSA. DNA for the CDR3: TGTGCCAGCAGCTTGCTGAAGGGGGACACTGAAGCTTTCTTT. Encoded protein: CASSLLKGDTEAFF.

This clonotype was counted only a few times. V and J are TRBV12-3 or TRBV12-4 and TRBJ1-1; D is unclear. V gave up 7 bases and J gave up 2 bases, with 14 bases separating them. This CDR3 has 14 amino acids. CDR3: CASTPSGRNTEAFF. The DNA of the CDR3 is TGTGCCAGCACCCCGTCTGGGCGCAACACTGAAGCTTTCTTT.

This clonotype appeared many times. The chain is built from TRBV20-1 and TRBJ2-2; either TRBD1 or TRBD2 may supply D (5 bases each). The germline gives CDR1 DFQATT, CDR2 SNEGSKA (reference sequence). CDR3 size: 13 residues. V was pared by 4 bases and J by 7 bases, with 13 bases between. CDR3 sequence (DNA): TGCAGTGCTATAGAGGGGACGAACGGGGAGCTGTTTTTT. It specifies CSAIEGTNGELFF.

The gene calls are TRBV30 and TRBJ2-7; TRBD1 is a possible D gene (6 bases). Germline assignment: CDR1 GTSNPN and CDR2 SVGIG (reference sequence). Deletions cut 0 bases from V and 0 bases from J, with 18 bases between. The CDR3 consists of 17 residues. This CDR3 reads CAWSVGLRDTNSYEQYF. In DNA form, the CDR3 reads TGTGCCTGGAGTGTCGGATTACGGGACACAAACTCCTACGAGCAGTACTTC.

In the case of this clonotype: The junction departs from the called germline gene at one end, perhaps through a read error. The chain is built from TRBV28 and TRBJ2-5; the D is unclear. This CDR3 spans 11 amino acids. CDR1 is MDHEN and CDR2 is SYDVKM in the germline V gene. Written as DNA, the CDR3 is TGTGCCAGCAGCGAAGGCGAGATCCAGTACTTC. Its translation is CASSEGEIQYF.

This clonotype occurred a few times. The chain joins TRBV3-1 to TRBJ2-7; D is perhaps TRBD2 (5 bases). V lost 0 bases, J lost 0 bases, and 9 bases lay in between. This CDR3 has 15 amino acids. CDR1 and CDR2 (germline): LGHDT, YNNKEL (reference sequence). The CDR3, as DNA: TGTGCCAGCAGCCAAGATAGCGCCAGCTCCTACGAGCAGTACTTC. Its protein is CASSQDSASSYEQYF.